This note documents a single T cell receptor beta chain sequence. The specificity of this receptor is unknown. The sample holds no much larger clone one base away, and base qualities are not on file. The CDR3 regions of human TCRbeta chains were analyzed by immunosequencing. Concerning the study's data processing: Repertoire TCRs were checked for matches against a reference library of SARS-CoV-2-specific TCRs that had been generated using the MIRA antigen-specificity platform. Breadth was defined as the fraction of unique TCRs that were SARS-CoV-2-associated, and depth was defined as the fraction of total T cells that were SARS-CoV-2-associated. Using the MIRA data, every spike-specific TCR was mapped to the spike region that the TCR reacted to and assigned to either a CD4 or a CD8 class. Log10-transformed breadth and depth values were compared by one-way ANOVA with Sidak's multiple comparisons tests. TCRdb mirrors the immuneACCESS table, restricted to in-frame sequences. Some clones are absent from its copies; in checked studies, under half trace to an unresolved V gene, and the reason for the others is unknown. The D gene and trimming were derived from the DNA, and the V and J assignments and clone size from that table. Within this sample are approximately 94,000 clones, with 80% to 90% of them counted one time only. The ten largest clones add up to approximately 16% of the sample.

The sample's time point label, in plain terms: baseline before first vaccination. Vaccinee samples came from UK trials COV001 and COV002, including a single-blind randomized controlled phase 2/3 trial of AZD1222 (ChAdOx1 nCoV-19) in healthy adults. For TCRbeta chain sequencing, PBMC samples from trial participants were taken at day 0 and at day 28 after the second dose. These data belong to a study of T cell responses to AZD1222 COVID-19 vaccine (dated by TCRdb to 2020 to 2022). The study in broad terms: AZD1222 recipients whose second dose came at about 4 weeks and those whose second dose came at about 12 weeks were combined into one group, since spike-specific TCR depth and breadth did not differ between the two schedules. A total of approximately 240 trial participants underwent TCR sequencing, of whom about 200 had received two doses of AZD1222 and approximately 25 had received two doses of the MenACWY control vaccine. Trial participants were enrolled by age into subgroups of 18-55, 56-69 and 70-plus years, and 148, 28 and 57 TCR-sequenced participants, respectively, were included in these subgroups.

The investigation overall reported the following: Conclusions about previously exposed vaccinees are limited, since just a handful of AZD1222 recipients were seropositive for SARS-CoV-2 at baseline. Participants were mostly white British, with more females than males. The authors suggested clonal diversity may have been underestimated. In the small 56-69-year group, the increase in depth fell short of significance, most likely because of low power. No day 14 peak-response samples were available, so repertoires were characterized only after the peak T cell response. After two AZD1222 doses, spike-specific TCR breadth and depth were significantly higher than at day 0 and than in MenACWY recipients. Nearly half of unique spike-specific TCRs reportedly recognized epitopes outside regions mutated in the B.1.351 and B.1.1.7 variants. The vaccine-associated CD4 TCRs covered the entire spike protein, and the dominant responses fell in regions 160-218 and 743-854.

The sample in question was peripheral blood, obtained on day 0 of AZD1222 vaccination. The source of this sequence is an adult in good health.

The sequenced DNA: TGTGCCAGCAGCTTAGGGCTAGCGGGGGACCTCTACGAGCAGTACTTC. It encodes CASSLGLAGDLYEQYF. Recombination joined TRBV11-3 with TRBJ2-7; 10 bases in the junction line up with TRBD2. CDR1 and CDR2 are read off the germline V gene as SGHNT and YENEEA. The CDR3 contains 16 residues, cysteine and phenylalanine counted. Left in the record is the CDR3 DNA by itself, 48 bases read in frame from the first base. At the junction V is shortened by 1 base and J by 3 bases; bases outside the gene matches: 6.